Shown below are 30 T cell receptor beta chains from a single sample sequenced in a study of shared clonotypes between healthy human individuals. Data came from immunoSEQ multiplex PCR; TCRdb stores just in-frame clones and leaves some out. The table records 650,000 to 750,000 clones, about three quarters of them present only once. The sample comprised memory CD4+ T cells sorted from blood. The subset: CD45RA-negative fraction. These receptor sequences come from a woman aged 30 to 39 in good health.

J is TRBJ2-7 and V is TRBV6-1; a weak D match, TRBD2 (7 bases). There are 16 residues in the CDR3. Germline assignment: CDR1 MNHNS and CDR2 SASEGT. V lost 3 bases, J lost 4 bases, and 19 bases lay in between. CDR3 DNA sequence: TGTGCCAGCAGTGACCTGAGCGGGACACATGGGTACGAGCAGTACTTC. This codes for CASSDLSGTHGYEQYF.

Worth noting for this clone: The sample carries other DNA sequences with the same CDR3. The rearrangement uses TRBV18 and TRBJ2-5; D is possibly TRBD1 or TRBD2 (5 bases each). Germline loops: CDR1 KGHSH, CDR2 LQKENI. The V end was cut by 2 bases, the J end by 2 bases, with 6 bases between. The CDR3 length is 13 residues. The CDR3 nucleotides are TGTGCCAGCTCACCAGGGACGCAAGAGACCCAGTACTTC. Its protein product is CASSPGTQETQYF.

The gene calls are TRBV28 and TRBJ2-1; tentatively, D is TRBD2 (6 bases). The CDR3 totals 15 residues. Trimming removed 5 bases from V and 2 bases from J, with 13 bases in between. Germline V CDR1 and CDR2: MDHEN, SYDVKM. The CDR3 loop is CASSPHGTPYNEQFF. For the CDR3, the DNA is TGTGCCAGCAGTCCCCACGGGACTCCCTACAATGAGCAGTTCTTC.

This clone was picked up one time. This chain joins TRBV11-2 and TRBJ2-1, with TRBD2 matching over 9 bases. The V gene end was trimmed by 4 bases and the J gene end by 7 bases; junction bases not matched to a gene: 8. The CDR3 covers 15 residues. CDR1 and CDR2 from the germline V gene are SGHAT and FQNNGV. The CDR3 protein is CASSSLAGAGNEQFF. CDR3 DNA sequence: TGTGCCAGCAGCTCTTTAGCGGGAGCGGGAAATGAGCAGTTCTTC.

This chain's CDR3 is CASSGTTGHYGYTF. DNA of the CDR3: TGCGCCAGCAGCGGAACGACAGGGCACTATGGCTACACCTTC. The chain employs TRBV5-1 and TRBJ1-2, with 7 bases lining up with TRBD1. Germline assignment: CDR1 SGHRS and CDR2 YFSETQ. Unmatched junction bases numbered 6, after V lost 4 bases and J lost 3 bases. The CDR3 consists of 14 residues.

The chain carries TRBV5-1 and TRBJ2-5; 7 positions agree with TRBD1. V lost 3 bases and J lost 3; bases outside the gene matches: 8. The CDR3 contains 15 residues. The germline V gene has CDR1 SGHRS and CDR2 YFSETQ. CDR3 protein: CASSSGQVVKETQYF. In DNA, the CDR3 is TGCGCCAGCAGCTCTGGACAGGTAGTAAAAGAGACCCAGTACTTC.

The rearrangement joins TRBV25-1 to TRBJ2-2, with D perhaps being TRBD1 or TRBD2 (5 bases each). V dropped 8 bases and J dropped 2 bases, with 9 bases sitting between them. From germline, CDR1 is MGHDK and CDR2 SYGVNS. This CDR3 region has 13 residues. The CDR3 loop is CASWGPNTGELFF. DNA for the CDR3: TGTGCCAGCTGGGGACCTAACACCGGGGAGCTGTTTTTT.

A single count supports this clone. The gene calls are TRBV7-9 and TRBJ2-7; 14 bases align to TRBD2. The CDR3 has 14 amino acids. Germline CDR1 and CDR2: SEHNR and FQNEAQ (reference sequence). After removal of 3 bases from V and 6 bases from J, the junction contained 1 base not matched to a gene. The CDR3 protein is CASSFGTSGSEQYF. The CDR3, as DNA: TGTGCCAGCAGCTTTGGGACTAGCGGGAGCGAGCAGTACTTC.

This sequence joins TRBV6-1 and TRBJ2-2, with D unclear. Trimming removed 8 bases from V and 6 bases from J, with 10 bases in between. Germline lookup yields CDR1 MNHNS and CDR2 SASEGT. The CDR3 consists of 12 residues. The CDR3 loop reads CASRVQAGELFF. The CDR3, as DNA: TGTGCCAGCCGGGTTCAGGCCGGGGAGCTGTTTTTT.

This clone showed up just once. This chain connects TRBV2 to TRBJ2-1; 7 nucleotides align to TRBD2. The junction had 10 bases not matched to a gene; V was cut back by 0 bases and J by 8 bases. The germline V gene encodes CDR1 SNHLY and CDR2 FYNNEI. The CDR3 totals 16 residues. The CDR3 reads CASSEASGGSVDEQFF. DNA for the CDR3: TGTGCCAGCAGTGAAGCGTCGGGCGGGAGTGTCGATGAGCAGTTCTTC.

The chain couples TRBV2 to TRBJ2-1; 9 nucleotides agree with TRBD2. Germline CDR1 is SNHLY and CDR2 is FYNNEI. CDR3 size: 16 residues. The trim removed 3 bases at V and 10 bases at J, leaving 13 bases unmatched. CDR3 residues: CASSDSGTSPLGEQFF. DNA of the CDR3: TGTGCCAGCAGTGATTCCGGGACTAGCCCGCTCGGAGAGCAGTTCTTC.

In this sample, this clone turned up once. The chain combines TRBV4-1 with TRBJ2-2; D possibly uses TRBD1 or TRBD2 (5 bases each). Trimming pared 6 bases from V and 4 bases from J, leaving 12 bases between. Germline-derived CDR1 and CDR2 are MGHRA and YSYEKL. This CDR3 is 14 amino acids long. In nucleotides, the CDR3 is TGCGCCAGCAGACCTCCAGGGAGCACCGGGGAGCTGTTTTTT. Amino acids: CASRPPGSTGELFF.

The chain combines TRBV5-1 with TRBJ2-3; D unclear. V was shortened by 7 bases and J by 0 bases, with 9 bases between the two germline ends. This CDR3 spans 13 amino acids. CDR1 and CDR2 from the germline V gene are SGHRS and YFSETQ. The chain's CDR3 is CASGEPSTDTQYF. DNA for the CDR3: TGCGCCAGCGGTGAACCTAGCACAGATACGCAGTATTTT.

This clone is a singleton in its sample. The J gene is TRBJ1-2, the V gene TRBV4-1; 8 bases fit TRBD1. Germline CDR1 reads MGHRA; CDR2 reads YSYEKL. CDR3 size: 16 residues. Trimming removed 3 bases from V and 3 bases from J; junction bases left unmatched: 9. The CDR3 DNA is TGCGCCAGCAGCCATGGACAGGGAGGGTGGGACTATGGCTACACCTTC. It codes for CASSHGQGGWDYGYTF.

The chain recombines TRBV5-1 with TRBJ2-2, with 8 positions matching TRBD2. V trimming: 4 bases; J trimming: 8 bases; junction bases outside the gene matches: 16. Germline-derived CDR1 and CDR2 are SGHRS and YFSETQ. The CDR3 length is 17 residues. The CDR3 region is CASSTETGLALGGELFF. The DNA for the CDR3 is TGCGCCAGCAGCACCGAGACCGGACTAGCCCTCGGGGGGGAGCTGTTTTTT. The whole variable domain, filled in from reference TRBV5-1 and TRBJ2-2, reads KAGVTQTPRYLIKTRGQQVTLSCSPISGHRSVSWYQQTPGQGLQFLFEYFSETQRNKGNFPGRFSGRQFSNSRSEMNVSTLELGDSALYLCASSTETGLALGGELFFGEGSRLTVL.

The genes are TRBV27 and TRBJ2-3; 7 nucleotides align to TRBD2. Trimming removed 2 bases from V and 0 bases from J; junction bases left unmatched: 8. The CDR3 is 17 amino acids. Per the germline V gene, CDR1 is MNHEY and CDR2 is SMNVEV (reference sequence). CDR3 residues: CASSLGWASGSTDTQYF. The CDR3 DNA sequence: TGTGCCAGCAGTTTAGGGTGGGCTAGCGGCAGCACAGATACGCAGTATTTT.

CDR3 residues: CASSYGTGSTKETQYF. CDR3 sequence (DNA): TGTGCCAGCAGTTACGGGACAGGATCAACTAAAGAGACCCAGTACTTC. The chain recombines TRBV6-6 with TRBJ2-5; 8 bases map to TRBD1. Germline CDR1 is MNHNY and CDR2 is SVGAGI (reference sequence). The CDR3 sequence is 16 residues long. Trimming at V came to 2 bases and at J to 3 bases, leaving 8 bases not matched to a gene.

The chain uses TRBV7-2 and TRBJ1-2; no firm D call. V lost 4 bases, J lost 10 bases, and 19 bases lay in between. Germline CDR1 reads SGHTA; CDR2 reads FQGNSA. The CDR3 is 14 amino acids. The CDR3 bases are TGTGCCAGCAGCTCATCAGACGGACTCTCGCCCTACACCTTC. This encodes CASSSSDGLSPYTF.

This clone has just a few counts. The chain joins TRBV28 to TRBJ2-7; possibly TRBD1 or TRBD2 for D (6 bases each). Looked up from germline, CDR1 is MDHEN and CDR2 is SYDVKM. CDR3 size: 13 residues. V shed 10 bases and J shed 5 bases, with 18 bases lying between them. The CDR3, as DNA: TGTGCCACCAGGCCCGGGGGCAGCCACGAGCAGTACTTC. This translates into CATRPGGSHEQYF.

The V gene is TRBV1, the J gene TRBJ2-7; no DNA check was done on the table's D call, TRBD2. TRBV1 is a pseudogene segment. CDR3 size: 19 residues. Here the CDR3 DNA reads TGCACCAGCAGCCAAGACCCCCCTAAGGCGGGAGGCCACTCCTACGAGCAGTACTTC. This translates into CTSSQDPPKAGGHSYEQYF.

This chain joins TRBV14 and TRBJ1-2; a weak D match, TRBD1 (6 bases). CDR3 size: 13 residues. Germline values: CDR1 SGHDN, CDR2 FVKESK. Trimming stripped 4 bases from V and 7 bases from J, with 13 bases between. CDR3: CASSLGGHVGYTF. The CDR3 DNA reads TGTGCCAGCAGCCTTGGGGGGCACGTTGGCTACACCTTC.

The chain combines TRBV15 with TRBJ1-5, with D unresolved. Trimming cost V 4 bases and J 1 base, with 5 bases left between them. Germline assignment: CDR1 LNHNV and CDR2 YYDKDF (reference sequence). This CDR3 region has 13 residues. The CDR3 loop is CATSTVSNQPQHF. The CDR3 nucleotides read TGTGCCACCAGCACGGTGAGCAATCAGCCCCAGCATTTT.

The DNA for the CDR3 is TGTGCCAGCAGTTTATGGGTCGGGACTAGGGCAGATACGCAGTATTTT. This gives the protein CASSLWVGTRADTQYF. The genes are TRBV28 and TRBJ2-3, with 8 bases aligning to TRBD2. This CDR3 spans 16 amino acids. V dropped 0 bases and J dropped 4; count of bases not matched to a gene: 6. Germline loops: CDR1 MDHEN, CDR2 SYDVKM.

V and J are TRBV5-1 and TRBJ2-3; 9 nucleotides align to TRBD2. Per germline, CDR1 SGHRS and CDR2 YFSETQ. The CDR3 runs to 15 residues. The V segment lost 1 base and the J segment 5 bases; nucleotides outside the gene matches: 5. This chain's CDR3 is CASSLQRGDGDTQYF. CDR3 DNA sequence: TGCGCCAGCAGCTTGCAGCGGGGGGACGGAGATACGCAGTATTTT.

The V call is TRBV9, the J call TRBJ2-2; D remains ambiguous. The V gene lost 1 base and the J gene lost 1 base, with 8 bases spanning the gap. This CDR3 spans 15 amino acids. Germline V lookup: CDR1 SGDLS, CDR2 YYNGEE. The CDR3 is CASSVISGNTGELFF. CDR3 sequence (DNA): TGTGCCAGCAGCGTAATCTCAGGGAACACCGGGGAGCTGTTTTTT.

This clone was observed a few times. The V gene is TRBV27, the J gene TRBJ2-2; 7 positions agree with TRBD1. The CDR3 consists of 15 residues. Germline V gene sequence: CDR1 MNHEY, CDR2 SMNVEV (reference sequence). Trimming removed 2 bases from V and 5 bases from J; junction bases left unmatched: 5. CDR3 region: CASSLDRASTGELFF. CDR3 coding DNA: TGTGCCAGCAGTTTAGACAGGGCATCTACCGGGGAGCTGTTTTTT.

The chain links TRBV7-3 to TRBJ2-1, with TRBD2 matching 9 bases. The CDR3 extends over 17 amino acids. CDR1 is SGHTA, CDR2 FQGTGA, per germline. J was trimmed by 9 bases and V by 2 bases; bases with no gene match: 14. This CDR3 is CASSLASSSGKVGEQFF. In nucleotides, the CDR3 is TGTGCCAGCAGCTTAGCCAGTTCTAGCGGGAAGGTTGGTGAGCAGTTCTTC.

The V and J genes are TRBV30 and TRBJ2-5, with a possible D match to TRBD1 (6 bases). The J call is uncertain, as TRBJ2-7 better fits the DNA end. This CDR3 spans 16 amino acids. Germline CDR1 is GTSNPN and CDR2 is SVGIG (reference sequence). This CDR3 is CAWRGKQGRESYEQYF. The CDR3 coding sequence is TGTGCCTGGAGAGGAAAACAGGGTAGGGAGTCCTACGAGCAGTACTTC.

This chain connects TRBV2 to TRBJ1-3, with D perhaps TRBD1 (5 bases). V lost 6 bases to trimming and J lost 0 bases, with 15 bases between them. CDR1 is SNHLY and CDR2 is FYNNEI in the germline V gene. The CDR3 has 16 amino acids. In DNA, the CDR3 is TGTGCCAGCAGACGTCGGGGCGGGAGCTCTGGAAACACCATATATTTT. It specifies CASRRRGGSSGNTIYF.

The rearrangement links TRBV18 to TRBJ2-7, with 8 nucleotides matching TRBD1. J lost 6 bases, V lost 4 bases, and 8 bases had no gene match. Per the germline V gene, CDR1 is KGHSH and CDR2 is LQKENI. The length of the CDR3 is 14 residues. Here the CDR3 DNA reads TGTGCCAGCTCACGCCAGGACAGGGCGATCGAGCAGTACTTC. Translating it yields CASSRQDRAIEQYF.